Below, 6 T cell receptor beta chains from the same sample are listed, as sequenced in a study of blood T cell repertoires in COVID-19. The data were produced by immunoSEQ multiplex PCR, yet TCRdb's version contains in-frame clones alone and is incomplete. The repertoire holds a few hundred thousand clones, around four fifths seen once, with around 4.2% in the top ten. Sequenced: peripheral blood. These receptors came from a woman between 45 and 65 years old with active or convalescent COVID-19.

This chain joins TRBV18 and TRBJ1-4; D perhaps matches TRBD1 (6 bases). Germline loops: CDR1 KGHSH, CDR2 LQKENI. Trimming stripped 8 bases from V and 4 bases from J, with 17 bases between. This CDR3 has 15 amino acids. Written as DNA, the CDR3 is TGTGCCAGCGCTACAGGGAAGGGGATTAATGAAAAACTGTTTTTT. Protein product: CASATGKGINEKLFF.

The chain uses TRBV12-3 or TRBV12-4 and TRBJ2-7; D perhaps matches TRBD2 (5 bases). V was shortened by 2 bases and J by 7 bases, with 9 bases between the two germline ends. This CDR3 spans 12 amino acids. The CDR3 here is CASSLSSTEQYF. The CDR3 region has the DNA TGTGCCAGCAGTTTATCTAGCACTGAGCAGTACTTC.

Remarks on this clone: A much larger clone differs from this one at a single base, so this may be a read error. The sample contains more than one DNA sequence encoding this CDR3. The genes are TRBV7-3 and TRBJ2-3, with TRBD2 matching over 8 bases. J lost 0 bases, V lost 2 bases, and 1 base had no gene match. This CDR3 is built from 15 residues. Germline lookup yields CDR1 SGHTA and CDR2 FQGTGA. The CDR3 DNA reads as TGTGCCAGCAGCTTAGCGGGAGGTAGCACAGATACGCAGTATTTT. It specifies CASSLAGGSTDTQYF.

V is TRBV18 and J is TRBJ2-7, with 9 nucleotides matching TRBD2. The J segment lost 0 bases and the V segment lost 4 bases, leaving 4 bases of the junction unmatched. CDR1 is KGHSH and CDR2 is LQKENI in the germline V gene. The length of the CDR3 is 15 residues. CDR3 amino acids: CASSRDSGSSYEQYF. The CDR3 bases are TGTGCCAGCTCACGAGATAGCGGGAGCTCCTACGAGCAGTACTTC.

This clone was recorded a few times. The CDR3 region is CASSRTGTSYEQYF. DNA of the CDR3: TGTGCCAGCAGTAGAACAGGGACGTCCTACGAGCAGTACTTC. The gene calls are TRBV28 and TRBJ2-7, with D maybe TRBD1 (6 bases). Germline CDR1 reads MDHEN; CDR2 reads SYDVKM. The CDR3 sequence is 14 residues long. Deletions cut 5 bases from V and 1 base from J, with 12 bases between.

The chain joins TRBV25-1 to TRBJ2-7, with 8 bases that match TRBD2. There are 15 residues in the CDR3. J was trimmed by 3 bases and V by 7 bases; bases with no gene match: 11. From germline, CDR1 is MGHDK and CDR2 SYGVNS. CDR3 sequence: CASIGWTSKGYEQYF. CDR3 in DNA: TGTGCCAGCATTGGGTGGACTAGCAAGGGCTACGAGCAGTACTTC.